This T cell receptor beta chain was captured by sequencing in a study of PD-1 blockade in classical Hodgkin lymphoma. Each and every patient relapsed after autologous stem cell transplantation, and patients got differing brentuximab vedotin exposure. Assay used: immunoSEQ multiplex PCR; TCRdb lists only in-frame clones, some missing. Found here are about 20,000 clones, 84% of them singletons; the top ten hold approximately 6%. The CDR3 extends over 15 amino acids. The germline V gene encodes CDR1 SGHVS and CDR2 FNYEAQ. Trimming stripped 5 bases from V and 8 bases from J, with 19 bases between. The gene calls are TRBV7-6 and TRBJ2-1; D is possibly TRBD1 (6 bases). The clonotype originates from a human donor with classical Hodgkin lymphoma. The specimen was peripheral blood mononuclear cells (PBMCs), collected at baseline. CDR3: CASSPLGAGGYEQFF. CDR3 DNA sequence: TGTGCCAGCAGCCCTTTGGGGGCCGGAGGCTATGAGCAGTTCTTC.